This T cell receptor beta chain originates from a study of control samples from healthy donors and cancer patients. This clone was recorded only once. Sequenced by immunoSEQ multiplex PCR; TCRdb stores in-frame clones only, minus some. In the table there are 170,000 or so clones, 85% to 95% of which are singletons. The V gene end was trimmed by 1 base and the J gene end by 7 bases; junction bases not matched to a gene: 7. Germline CDR1 is GTSNPN and CDR2 is SVGIG (reference sequence). The CDR3 runs to 14 residues. Sequencing was done on a sample of blood. The chain links TRBV30 to TRBJ1-5, with TRBD1 matching 7 bases. The sequence was obtained from a man between 18 and 35 years old in good health. CDR3 loop: CAWSAAGGGQPQHF. The CDR3 region has the DNA TGTGCCTGGAGTGCCGCAGGGGGAGGGCAGCCCCAGCATTTT. The full variable domain, with the rest looked up from reference TRBV30 and TRBJ1-5, is SQTIHQWPATLVQPVGSPLSLECTVEGTSNPNLYWYRQAAGRGLQLLFYSVGIGQISSEVPQNLSASRPQDRQFILSSKKLLLSDSGFYLCAWSAAGGGQPQHFGDGTRLSIL.